The clone carrying this T cell receptor beta chain was seen more than once but under ten times. Its antigen is not known. V lost 3 bases to trimming and J lost 4 bases; unmatched junction nucleotides: 16. The V gene's germline CDR1 is SGHAT and CDR2 FQNNGV. The CDR3 is 19 amino acids. Generated by immunoSEQ multiplex PCR, the TCRdb table keeps only in-frame clones and is missing some. The repertoire has around 99,000 clones, 68% of them found once; the top ten carry about half. The data belong to a study of shared clonotypes between healthy human individuals. General study findings and limits: Clonotypes that were shared across a handful of donors made up around 5% of naive CD4 clonotypes.

The specimen was memory CD8+ T cells sorted from blood. Subset defined: CD45RO+ cells pooled with CCR7-negative TemRA cells. The chain is built from TRBV11-2 and TRBJ2-7; TRBD2 agrees at 12 bases. The sequence was obtained from a young man in good health. The CDR3 region is CASSFPERTSGITGYEQYF. CDR3 DNA sequence: TGTGCCAGCAGCTTTCCCGAAAGGACTAGCGGGATCACGGGTTACGAGCAGTACTTC.